This TCR beta chain originates from a study of T cell responses to AZD1222 COVID-19 vaccine. Germline loops: CDR1 LGHNA, CDR2 YSLEER. This CDR3 contains 15 residues. Unmatched junction bases numbered 11, after V lost 4 bases and J lost 5 bases. Using immunoSEQ multiplex PCR, the repertoire was profiled, and TCRdb retains in-frame clones only, with some absent. The sample records more than 150,000 clones, 80% to 95% being singletons. This sequence joins TRBV4-3 and TRBJ2-7; 7 nucleotides align to TRBD1. The receptor comes from an adult in good health. This specimen was peripheral blood, taken on day 0 of AZD1222 vaccination. Here the CDR3 reads CASSPYRGLADEQYF. CDR3 bases: TGCGCCAGCAGCCCTTACAGGGGCTTAGCAGACGAGCAGTACTTC.